Below, 12 T cell receptor beta chains from the same sample are listed, as sequenced in a study of blood T cell repertoires in COVID-19. Assay used: immunoSEQ multiplex PCR; TCRdb lists only in-frame clones, some missing. The top ten hold around 4.5% of the sample, which has about 130,000 clones, more than 80% seen once. Material: PBMCs or T cells enriched from blood (not recorded which). Receptors were obtained from a man aged 50 to 60 who had recovered from COVID-19.

The V gene is TRBV7-2, the J gene TRBJ2-2; D perhaps matches TRBD2 (6 bases). Germline V gene sequence: CDR1 SGHTA, CDR2 FQGNSA. The CDR3 consists of 17 residues. V was clipped by 1 base and J by 5 bases, with 17 bases between them. The CDR3 sequence: CASSLGGGPGVTGELFF. The CDR3 nucleotides read TGTGCCAGCAGCTTAGGAGGAGGACCGGGGGTTACCGGGGAGCTGTTTTTT.

J is TRBJ2-6 and V is TRBV2; D is unclear. The CDR3 sequence is 16 residues long. V was cut by 6 bases and J by 4 bases, with 16 bases left in between. The V gene's germline CDR1 is SNHLY and CDR2 FYNNEI. CDR3 sequence (DNA): TGTGCCAGCAGCGCCTTCTGGGCTCCCGGGGCCAACGTCCTGACTTTC. Translating it yields CASSAFWAPGANVLTF.

The chain has TRBV5-1 and TRBJ2-6; TRBD1 agrees at 7 bases. Losses at the gene ends were 4 bases for V and 2 bases for J; bases not matched to a gene: 3. Germline-derived CDR1 and CDR2 are SGHRS and YFSETQ. The CDR3 is 15 amino acids. The CDR3 DNA reads as TGCGCCAGCAGCCCCGACAGGGCTGGGGCCAACGTCCTGACTTTC. Residues: CASSPDRAGANVLTF.

The rearrangement uses TRBV4-1 and TRBJ2-3; D might be TRBD1 (5 bases). The ends were cut back, 8 bases at V and 1 base at J, with 16 bases in the middle. The CDR3 covers 15 residues. Germline CDR1 and CDR2: MGHRA and YSYEKL. The CDR3 DNA is TGCGCCAGCGGGCCAGGGCTATTGGGCACAGATACGCAGTATTTT. The encoded protein is CASGPGLLGTDTQYF.

This clone was observed a few times. This chain connects TRBV5-5 to TRBJ1-1; weak D call: TRBD1 (5 bases). The V and J ends lost 5 bases and 14 bases respectively, with 16 bases between them. The germline V gene encodes CDR1 SGHKS and CDR2 YYEKEE (reference sequence). The CDR3 is made up of 11 amino acids. The CDR3 loop is CASSLLRAEFF. The CDR3 DNA reads TGTGCCAGCAGTTTGCTCAGGGCGGAGTTCTTT.

Turning to this clone: In the same sample, other DNA sequences code for this CDR3. The chain is built from TRBV28 and TRBJ1-2; perhaps TRBD1 as D (5 bases). In germline, CDR1 is MDHEN, CDR2 SYDVKM. Trimming shortened V by 2 bases and J by 2 bases, and 6 bases separated the two germline ends. CDR3 length equals 13 residues. CDR3 nucleotides: TGTGCCAGCAGTTTACAGGGAAACTATGGCTACACCTTC. It encodes CASSLQGNYGYTF.

The V and J genes are TRBV28 and TRBJ2-5; D call uncertain. V lost 2 bases, J lost 6 bases, and 7 bases lay in between. Germline-derived CDR1 and CDR2 are MDHEN and SYDVKM. The CDR3 length is 12 residues. This CDR3 is CASSLPRKTQYF. For the CDR3, the DNA is TGTGCCAGCAGTTTACCGCGGAAGACCCAGTACTTC.

The chain employs TRBV19 and TRBJ1-1; 10 bases agree with TRBD1. The germline V gene has CDR1 LNHDA and CDR2 SQIVND (reference sequence). The V segment lost 3 bases and the J segment 4 bases; nucleotides outside the gene matches: 8. This CDR3 region has 16 residues. This CDR3 is CASSISGTGVGTEAFF. In DNA form, the CDR3 reads TGTGCCAGTAGTATTTCGGGGACAGGGGTTGGCACTGAAGCTTTCTTT. Supplemented by reference TRBV19 and TRBJ1-1, the full variable domain reads DGGITQSPKYLFRKEGQNVTLSCEQNLNHDAMYWYRQDPGQGLRLIYYSQIVNDFQKGDIAEGYSVSREKKESFPLTVTSAQKNPTAFYLCASSISGTGVGTEAFFGQGTRLTVV.

This chain uses TRBV29-1 with TRBJ1-1; D not certain. The ends were cut back, 8 bases at V and 0 bases at J, with 13 bases in the middle. Germline CDR1 and CDR2: SQVTM and ANQGSEA. The CDR3 is made up of 13 amino acids. As DNA, the CDR3 is TGCAGCATTCCTAGCGGGGTGAACACTGAAGCTTTCTTT. Amino acid sequence: CSIPSGVNTEAFF.

This chain joins TRBV19 and TRBJ2-1; 10 bases fit TRBD2. Unmatched junction bases numbered 12, after V lost 3 bases and J lost 10 bases. This CDR3 is built from 16 residues. Per the germline V gene, CDR1 is LNHDA and CDR2 is SQIVND (reference sequence). The CDR3 DNA reads as TGTGCCAGTAGTATCAGAAGGACTAGCGGCGACAGGGAGCAGTTCTTC. Translated: CASSIRRTSGDREQFF.

Here the CDR3 reads CASSLFRAKNIQYF. In DNA, the CDR3 is TGTGCCAGCAGCTTGTTCAGAGCCAAAAACATTCAGTACTTC. V and J are TRBV7-2 and TRBJ2-4; unclear D gene. The CDR3 has 14 residues. CDR1 is SGHTA, CDR2 FQGNSA, per germline. Trimming removed 3 bases from V and 0 bases from J, with 6 bases in between. Complete variable domain (other parts from reference TRBV7-2 and TRBJ2-4): GAGVSQSPSNKVTEKGKDVELRCDPISGHTALYWYRQSLGQGLEFLIYFQGNSAPDKSGLPSDRFSAERTGGSVSTLTIQRTQQEDSAVYLCASSLFRAKNIQYFGAGTRLSVL.

The genes are TRBV27 and TRBJ1-2; no firm D call. Trimming removed 4 bases from V and 4 bases from J, with 10 bases in between. The CDR3 sequence is 13 residues long. CDR1 is MNHEY, CDR2 SMNVEV, per germline (reference sequence). CDR3: CASSSRPIYGYTF. For the CDR3, the DNA is TGTGCCAGCAGTTCCAGGCCGATCTATGGCTACACCTTC.